This T cell receptor beta chain was captured by sequencing in a study of Tregs in tolerant kidney transplant recipients. Study-wide results and limits: Tregs expanded with activated donor B cells seemed most donor-specific.

The CDR3 has 18 amino acids. Germline V lookup: CDR1 LGHNA, CDR2 YNFKEQ. Sequencing used immunoSEQ multiplex PCR; TCRdb keeps in-frame clones, though not all of them. The table lists about 48,000 clones. A note on this clone: Antigen: not known. Relative to the germline gene, one junction end is altered; a read error may explain this. The CDR3 end falls 3 residues outside the read, so it is completed with the germline J gene.

The chain combines TRBV4-2 with TRBJ2-1; 8 positions match TRBD1. Sample: CD4+ T cells from blood, taken before the transplant. The sequence came from a human donor who received a combined kidney and bone marrow transplant. CDR3 DNA, as far as it was read: TGCGCCAGCAGCCAAGATTTCGAGCAGGGGGCTCTCTACAATGAG. It specifies CASSQDFEQGALYNE. The full CDR3 sequence reads CASSQDFEQGALYNEQFF.